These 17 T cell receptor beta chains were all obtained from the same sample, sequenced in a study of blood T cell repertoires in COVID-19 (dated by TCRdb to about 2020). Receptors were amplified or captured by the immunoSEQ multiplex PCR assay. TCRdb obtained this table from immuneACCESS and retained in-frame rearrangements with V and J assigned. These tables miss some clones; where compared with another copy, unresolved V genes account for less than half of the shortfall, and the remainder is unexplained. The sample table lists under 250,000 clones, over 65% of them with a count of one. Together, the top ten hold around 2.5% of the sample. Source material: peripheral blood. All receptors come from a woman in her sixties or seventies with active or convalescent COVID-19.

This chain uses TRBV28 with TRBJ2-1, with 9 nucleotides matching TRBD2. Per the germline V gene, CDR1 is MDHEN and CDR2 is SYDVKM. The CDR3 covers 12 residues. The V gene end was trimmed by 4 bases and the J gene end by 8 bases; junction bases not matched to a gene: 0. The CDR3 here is CASSSSGDEQFF. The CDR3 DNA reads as TGTGCCAGCAGTTCTAGCGGGGATGAGCAGTTCTTC.

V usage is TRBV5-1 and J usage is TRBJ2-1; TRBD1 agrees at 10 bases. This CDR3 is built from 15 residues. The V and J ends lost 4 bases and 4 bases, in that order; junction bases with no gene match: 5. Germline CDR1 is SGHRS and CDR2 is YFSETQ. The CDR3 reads CASSRRDRGYNEQFF. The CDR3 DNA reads TGCGCCAGCAGCCGCCGGGACAGGGGATACAATGAGCAGTTCTTC.

The CDR3 region is CASSYLGTSQETQYF. In DNA, the CDR3 is TGTGCCAGCAGCTACCTAGGGACATCACAAGAGACCCAGTACTTC. This chain connects TRBV3-1 (or the pseudogene TRBV3-2) to TRBJ2-5; tentatively, D is TRBD1 (6 bases). The CDR3 runs to 15 residues. Trimming cost V 5 bases and J 2 bases, with 15 bases left between them. The germline V gene has CDR1 LGHDT and CDR2 YNNKEL (reference sequence).

CDR3 sequence (DNA): TGTGCCAGCAGCTTAGAGGTCGGGGGGCAAGCTTTCTTT. It specifies CASSLEVGGQAFF. V and J are TRBV7-9 and TRBJ1-1; D possibly corresponds to TRBD1 (6 bases). V lost 1 base to trimming and J lost 9 bases, with 12 bases between them. Germline loops: CDR1 SEHNR, CDR2 FQNEAQ (reference sequence). The CDR3 covers 13 residues.

CDR3 residues: CASSLGGSTDTQYF. The CDR3 bases are TGTGCCAGCAGTTTGGGGGGTAGCACAGATACGCAGTATTTT. The chain uses TRBV28 and TRBJ2-3, with a tentative D call TRBD2 (6 bases). The ends were cut back, 3 bases at V and 0 bases at J, with 7 bases in the middle. Germline V gives CDR1 MDHEN, CDR2 SYDVKM. This CDR3 contains 14 residues.

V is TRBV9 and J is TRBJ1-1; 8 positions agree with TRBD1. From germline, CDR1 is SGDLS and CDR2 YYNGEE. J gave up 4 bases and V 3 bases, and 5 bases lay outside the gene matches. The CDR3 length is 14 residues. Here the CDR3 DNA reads TGTGCCAGCAGCGAACAGGGGGAGGGCACTGAAGCTTTCTTT. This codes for CASSEQGEGTEAFF.

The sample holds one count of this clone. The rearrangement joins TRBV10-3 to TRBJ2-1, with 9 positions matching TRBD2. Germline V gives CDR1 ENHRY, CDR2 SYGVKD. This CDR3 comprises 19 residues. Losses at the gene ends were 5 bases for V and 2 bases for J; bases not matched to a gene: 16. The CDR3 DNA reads TGTGCCATCAGTTCCCCCACTCGGGGTAGCGGGAGCGCCTACAATGAGCAGTTCTTC. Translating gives CAISSPTRGSGSAYNEQFF.

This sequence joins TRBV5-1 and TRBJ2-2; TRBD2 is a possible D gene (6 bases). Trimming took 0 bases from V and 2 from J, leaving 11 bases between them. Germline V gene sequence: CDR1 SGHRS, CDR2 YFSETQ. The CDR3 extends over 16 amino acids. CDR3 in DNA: TGCGCCAGCAGCTTGGTGGAGCGGGCCAACACCGGGGAGCTGTTTTTT. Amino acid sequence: CASSLVERANTGELFF.

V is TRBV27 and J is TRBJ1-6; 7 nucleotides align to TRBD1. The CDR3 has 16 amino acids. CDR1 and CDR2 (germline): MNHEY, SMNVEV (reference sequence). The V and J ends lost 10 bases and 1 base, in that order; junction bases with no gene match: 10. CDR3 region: CATSRQGRSYNSPLHF. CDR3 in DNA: TGTGCCACCTCTAGACAGGGAAGGTCCTATAATTCACCCCTCCACTTT.

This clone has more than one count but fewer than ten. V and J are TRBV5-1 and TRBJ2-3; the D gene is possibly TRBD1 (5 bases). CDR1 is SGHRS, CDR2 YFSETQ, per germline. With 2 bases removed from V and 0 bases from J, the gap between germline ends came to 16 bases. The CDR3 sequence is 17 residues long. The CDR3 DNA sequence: TGCGCCAGCAGCTTAAACCCCCCAGGGCTAAGCACAGATACGCAGTATTTT. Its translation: CASSLNPPGLSTDTQYF.

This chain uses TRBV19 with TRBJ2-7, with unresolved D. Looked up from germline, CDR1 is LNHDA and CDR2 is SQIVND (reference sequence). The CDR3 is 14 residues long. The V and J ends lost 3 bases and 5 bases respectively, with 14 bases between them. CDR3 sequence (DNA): TGTGCCAGTAGTATCTCGGGTGGTATCGACGAGCAGTACTTC. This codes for CASSISGGIDEQYF.

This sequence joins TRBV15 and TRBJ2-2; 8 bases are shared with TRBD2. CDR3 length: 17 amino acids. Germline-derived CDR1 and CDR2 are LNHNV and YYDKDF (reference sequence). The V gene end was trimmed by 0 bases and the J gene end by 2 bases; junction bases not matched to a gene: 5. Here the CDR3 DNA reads TGTGCCACCAGCAGAGAACTAGCGGAGCTTAACACCGGGGAGCTGTTTTTT. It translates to CATSRELAELNTGELFF.

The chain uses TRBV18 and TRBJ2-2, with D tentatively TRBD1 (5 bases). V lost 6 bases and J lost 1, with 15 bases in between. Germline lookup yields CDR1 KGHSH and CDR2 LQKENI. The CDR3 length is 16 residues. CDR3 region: CASSSTGHLNTGELFF. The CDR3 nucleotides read TGTGCCAGCTCTTCTACCGGACATCTGAACACCGGGGAGCTGTTTTTT.

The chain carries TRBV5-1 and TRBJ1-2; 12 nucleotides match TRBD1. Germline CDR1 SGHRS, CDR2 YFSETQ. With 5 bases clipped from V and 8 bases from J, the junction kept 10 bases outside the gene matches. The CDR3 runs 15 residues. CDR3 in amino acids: CASRVGTGGAQGYTF. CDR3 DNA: TGCGCCAGCAGAGTCGGGACAGGGGGCGCACAGGGCTACACCTTC.

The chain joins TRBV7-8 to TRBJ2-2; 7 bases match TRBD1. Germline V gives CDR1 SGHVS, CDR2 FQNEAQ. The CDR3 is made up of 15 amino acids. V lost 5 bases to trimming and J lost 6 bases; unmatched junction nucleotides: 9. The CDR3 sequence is CASSHTGEAAGELFF. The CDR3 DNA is TGTGCCAGCAGCCACACAGGGGAAGCGGCCGGGGAGCTGTTTTTT. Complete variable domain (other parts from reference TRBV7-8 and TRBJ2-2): GAGVSQSPRYKVAKRGQDVALRCDPISGHVSLFWYQQALGQGPEFLTYFQNEAQLDKSGLPSDRFFAERPEGSVSTLKIQRTQQEDSAVYLCASSHTGEAAGELFFGEGSRLTVL.

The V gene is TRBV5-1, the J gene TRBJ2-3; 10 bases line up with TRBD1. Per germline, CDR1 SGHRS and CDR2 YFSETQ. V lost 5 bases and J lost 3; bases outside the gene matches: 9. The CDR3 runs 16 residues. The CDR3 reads CASREGPGQGTDTQYF. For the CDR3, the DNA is TGCGCCAGCAGGGAAGGTCCGGGACAGGGGACAGATACGCAGTATTTT.

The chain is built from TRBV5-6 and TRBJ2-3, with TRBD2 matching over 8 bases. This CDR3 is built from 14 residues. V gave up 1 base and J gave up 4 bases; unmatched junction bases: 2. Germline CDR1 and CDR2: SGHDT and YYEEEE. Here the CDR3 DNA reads TGTGCCAGCAGCTTGTCGGGAGGGTCAGATACGCAGTATTTT. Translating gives CASSLSGGSDTQYF. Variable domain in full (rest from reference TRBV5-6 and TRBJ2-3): DAGVTQSPTHLIKTRGQQVTLRCSPKSGHDTVSWYQQALGQGPQFIFQYYEEEERQRGNFPDRFSGHQFPNYSSELNVNALLLGDSALYLCASSLSGGSDTQYFGPGTRLTVL.